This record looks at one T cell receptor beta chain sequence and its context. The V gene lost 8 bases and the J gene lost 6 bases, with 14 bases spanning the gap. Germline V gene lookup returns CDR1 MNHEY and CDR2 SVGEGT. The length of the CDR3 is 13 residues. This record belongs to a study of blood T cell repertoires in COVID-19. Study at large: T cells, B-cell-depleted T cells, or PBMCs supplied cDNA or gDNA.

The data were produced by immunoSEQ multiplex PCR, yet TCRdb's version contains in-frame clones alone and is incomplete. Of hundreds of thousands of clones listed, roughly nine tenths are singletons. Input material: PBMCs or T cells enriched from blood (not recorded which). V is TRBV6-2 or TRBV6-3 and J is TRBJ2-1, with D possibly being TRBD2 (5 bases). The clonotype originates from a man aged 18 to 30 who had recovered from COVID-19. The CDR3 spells CASRLEGSNEQFF. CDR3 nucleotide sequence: TGTGCCAGCCGCCTCGAGGGTTCCAATGAGCAGTTCTTC.